Sequencing of this T cell receptor (beta chain) was carried out in a study of shared T cell receptors in the human thymus (dated by TCRdb to the early 2020s). The study in broad terms: The study examined how the human thymus generates shared, self-reactive T-cell receptor alpha chains.

The germline V gene specifies MDHEN as CDR1 and SYDVKM as CDR2. The CDR3 goes from the cysteine to the phenylalanine over 15 residues. Only the CDR3 portion is preserved as DNA: 45 bases, with reading frame beginning at the first base. Clipping removes 3 bases from V and 2 bases from J, with 1 as the unmatched junction base count. The library was produced with the immunoSEQ multiplex PCR assay. Not all clones reach the TCRdb copy of this immuneACCESS table, which keeps in-frame sequences only. Checked studies attribute under half of the gap to unresolved V genes and leave the rest unexplained. The sample table lists approximately 580,000 clones, 70% to 80% of them with a count of one. About 0.012% of the sample is taken by the ten largest. This clone has a single count. This receptor's antigen is unknown. Base-call qualities are not available, and no considerably larger clone is one nucleotide away.

These data also formed part of another study, on human thymus T cells. The second investigation adds: In Finland, the donors were immunologically healthy infants who were having open corrective cardiac surgery for congenital heart defects. Thymus tissue was obtained as surgical resects removed during corrective cardiac surgery. Biased V and J gene segment usage appeared to be present in both thymic and peripheral blood repertoires. The related research found that thymic TCR repertoires overlapped highly between unrelated individuals. TCR alpha and beta repertoires from under 10 infant thymus samples and four related peripheral blood samples were characterized in the study. The infant donors were about 6 to 244 days old, and the cohort included roughly six males and a couple of females. After being mechanically released from the tissue, thymocytes were kept at -70 degrees C in pellets of 10-30 million cells. A QIAsymphony instrument was used to extract genomic DNA from the frozen cell pellets. The immunoSEQ multiplex PCR assay was used to amplify the TCRB and TCRAD loci from a standardized quantity of quality-controlled genomic DNA. Amplicons spanned the V(D)J region at a length sufficient to cover the CDR3 and identify V and J genes. Amplicon sequencing was performed on an Illumina platform through the commercial immunoSEQ service. Corrections for primer bias and sequencing errors followed previously described methods, while TCRAD and TCRB definitions were based on the IMGT database. Analysis of the repertoires was done with immunoSEQ Analyzer 3.0 and VDJTools and included basic statistics, V/J segment usage, diversity estimates, rarefaction and pairwise overlap. Diversity was estimated using the Chao1, ChaoE, Efron-Thisted, Shannon and inverse Simpson indices, and was also estimated on datasets down-sampled to the size of the smallest sample. Repertoire overlap was determined by strict matching of CDR3 nucleotide sequence, V gene and J gene, and Jaccard-based multidimensional scaling clustering was applied. Thymus samples yielded on average approximately 840,000 unique TCRB clonotypes, compared with 80,000 to 95,000 from blood samples.

The origin of this receptor is a boy in the first two years of life with a congenital heart defect. Donor details come from another sample of the same person, matched by shared clones. The specimen sequenced was thymocytes. The rearrangement combines TRBV28 with TRBJ2-6; 7 junctional bases match TRBD1. The CDR3 is CASSFDRAGANVLTF. The DNA reads TGTGCCAGCAGTTTCGACAGGGCTGGGGCCAACGTCCTGACTTTC.